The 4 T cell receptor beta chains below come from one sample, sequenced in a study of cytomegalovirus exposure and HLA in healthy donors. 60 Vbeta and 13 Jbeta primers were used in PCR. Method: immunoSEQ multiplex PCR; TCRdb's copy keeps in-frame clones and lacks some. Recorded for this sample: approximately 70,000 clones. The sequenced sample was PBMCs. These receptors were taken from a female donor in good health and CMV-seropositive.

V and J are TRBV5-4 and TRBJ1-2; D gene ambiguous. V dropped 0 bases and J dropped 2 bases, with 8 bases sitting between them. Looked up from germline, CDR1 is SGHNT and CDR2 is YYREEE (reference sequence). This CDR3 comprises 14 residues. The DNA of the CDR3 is TGTGCCAGCAGCTTGGGGACTCTGAACTATGGCTACACCTTC. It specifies CASSLGTLNYGYTF.

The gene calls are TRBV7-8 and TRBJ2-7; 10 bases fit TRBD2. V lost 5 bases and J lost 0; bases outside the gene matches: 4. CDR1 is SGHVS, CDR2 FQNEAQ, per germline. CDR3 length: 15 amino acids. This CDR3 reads CASSVVAGGSYEQYF. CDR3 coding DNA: TGTGCCAGCAGCGTAGTAGCGGGGGGCTCCTACGAGCAGTACTTC.

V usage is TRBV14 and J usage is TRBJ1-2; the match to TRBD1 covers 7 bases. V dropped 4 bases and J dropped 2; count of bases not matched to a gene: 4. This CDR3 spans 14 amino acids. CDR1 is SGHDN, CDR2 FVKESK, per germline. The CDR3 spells CASSLQGLNYGYTF. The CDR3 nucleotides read TGTGCCAGCAGCCTACAGGGGTTAAACTATGGCTACACCTTC. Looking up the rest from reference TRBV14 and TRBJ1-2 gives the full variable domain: EAGVTQFPSHSVIEKGQTVTLRCDPISGHDNLYWYRRVMGKEIKFLLHFVKESKQDESGMPNNRFLAERTGGTYSTLKVQPAELEDSGVYFCASSLQGLNYGYTFGSGTRLTVV.

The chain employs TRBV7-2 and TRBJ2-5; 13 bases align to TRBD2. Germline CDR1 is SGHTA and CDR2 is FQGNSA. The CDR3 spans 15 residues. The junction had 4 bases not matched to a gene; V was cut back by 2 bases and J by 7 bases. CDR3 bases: TGTGCCAGCAGCTTAAGTTGGACTAGCGGGGGGACCCAGTACTTC. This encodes CASSLSWTSGGTQYF.